This T cell receptor (beta chain) was found in a study of blood T cell repertoires in COVID-19. Study background: PBMCs, B-cell-depleted T cells, or T cells provided the cDNA or gDNA that made up the material.

Per the germline V gene, CDR1 is LGHNA and CDR2 is YSLEER. The CDR3 covers 15 residues. V lost 0 bases and J lost 1, with 9 bases in between. Method: immunoSEQ multiplex PCR; TCRdb's copy keeps in-frame clones and lacks some. The repertoire holds about 260,000 clones, with approximately 86% as singletons. The specimen sequenced was peripheral blood. This sequence joins TRBV4-3 and TRBJ1-1; D gene ambiguous. This receptor was obtained from a man aged 25 to 45 with active or convalescent COVID-19. CDR3 bases: TGCGCCAGCAGCCAAGATGGAGGGCCGAACACTGAAGCTTTCTTT. It specifies CASSQDGGPNTEAFF.